The source of this T cell receptor beta chain is a study of blood T cell repertoires in COVID-19. Study-level background: Collection of acute and convalescent COVID-19 samples took place in the United States, Italy and Spain.

Libraries were prepared by immunoSEQ multiplex PCR; TCRdb keeps only in-frame clonotypes and omits some of them. Of 170,000 or so clones in the sample, approximately 86% are singletons; the top ten hold about 9.6%. The CDR3 sequence is 13 residues long. The germline gives CDR1 SQVTM, CDR2 ANQGSEA. The V end was cut by 5 bases, the J end by 5 bases, with 15 bases between. J is TRBJ1-1 and V is TRBV29-1; weak D call: TRBD1 (5 bases). This receptor was identified in a man between 45 and 60 years old with active or convalescent COVID-19. Material: peripheral blood. CDR3 in amino acids: CSVQTDHETEAFF. CDR3 DNA: TGCAGCGTTCAGACAGATCATGAGACTGAAGCTTTCTTT.